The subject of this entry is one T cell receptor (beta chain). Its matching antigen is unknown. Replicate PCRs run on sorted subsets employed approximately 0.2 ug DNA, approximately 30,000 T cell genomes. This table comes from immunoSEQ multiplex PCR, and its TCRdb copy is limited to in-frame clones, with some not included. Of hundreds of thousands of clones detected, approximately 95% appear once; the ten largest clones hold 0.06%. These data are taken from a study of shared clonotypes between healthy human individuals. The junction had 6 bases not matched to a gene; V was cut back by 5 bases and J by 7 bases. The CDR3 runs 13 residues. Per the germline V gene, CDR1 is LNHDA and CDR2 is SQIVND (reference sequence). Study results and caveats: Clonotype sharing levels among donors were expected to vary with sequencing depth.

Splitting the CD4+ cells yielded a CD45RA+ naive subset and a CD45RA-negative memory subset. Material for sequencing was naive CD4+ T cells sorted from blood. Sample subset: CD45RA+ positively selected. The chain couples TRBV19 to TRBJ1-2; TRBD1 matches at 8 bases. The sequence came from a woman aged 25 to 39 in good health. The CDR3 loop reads CASSLAGGVGYTF. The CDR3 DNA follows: TGTGCCAGTAGTTTGGCAGGGGGCGTTGGCTACACCTTC.